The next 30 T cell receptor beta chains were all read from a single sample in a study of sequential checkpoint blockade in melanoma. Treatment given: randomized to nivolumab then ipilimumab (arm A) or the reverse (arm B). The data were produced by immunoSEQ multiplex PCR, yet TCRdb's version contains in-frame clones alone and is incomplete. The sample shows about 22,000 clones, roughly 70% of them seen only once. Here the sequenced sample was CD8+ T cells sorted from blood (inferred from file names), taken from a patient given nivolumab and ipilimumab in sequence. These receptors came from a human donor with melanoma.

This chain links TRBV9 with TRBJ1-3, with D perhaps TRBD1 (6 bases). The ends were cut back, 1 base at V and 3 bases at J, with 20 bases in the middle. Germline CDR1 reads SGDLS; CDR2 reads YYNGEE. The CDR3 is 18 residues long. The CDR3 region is CASSVNRAEGVGGNTIYF. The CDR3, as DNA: TGTGCCAGCAGCGTAAACAGGGCTGAGGGTGTGGGTGGAAACACCATATATTTT.

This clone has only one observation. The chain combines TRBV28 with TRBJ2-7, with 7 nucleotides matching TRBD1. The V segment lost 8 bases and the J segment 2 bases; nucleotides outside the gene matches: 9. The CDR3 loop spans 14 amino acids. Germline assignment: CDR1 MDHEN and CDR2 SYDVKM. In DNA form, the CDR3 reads TGTGCCAGCGGAGCACAGGGGTGGGCCTACGAGCAGTACGTC. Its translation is CASGAQGWAYEQYV.

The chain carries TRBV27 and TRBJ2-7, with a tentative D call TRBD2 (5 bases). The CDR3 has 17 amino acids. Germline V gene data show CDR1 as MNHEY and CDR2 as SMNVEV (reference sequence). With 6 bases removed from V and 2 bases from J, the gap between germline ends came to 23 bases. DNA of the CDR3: TGTGCCAGCAGAGTTTCCGTGGGAGTCGGTTCCCCCTACGAGCAGTACTTC. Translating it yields CASRVSVGVGSPYEQYF.

The CDR3 reads CASSLDRRHDYGYTF. The CDR3 bases are TGTGCCAGCAGCTTAGATCGGCGACACGACTATGGCTACACCTTC. This chain connects TRBV7-2 to TRBJ1-2; D is undetermined. Germline V gene data show CDR1 as SGHTA and CDR2 as FQGNSA. CDR3 length equals 15 residues. V was pared by 1 base and J by 3 bases, with 12 bases between.

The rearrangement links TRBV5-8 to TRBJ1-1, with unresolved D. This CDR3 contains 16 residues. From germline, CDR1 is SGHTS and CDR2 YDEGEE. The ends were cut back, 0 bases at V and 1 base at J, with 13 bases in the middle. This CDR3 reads CASSLAAAARNTEAFF. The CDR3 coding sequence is TGTGCCAGCAGCTTGGCCGCCGCCGCGAGGAACACTGAAGCTTTCTTT.

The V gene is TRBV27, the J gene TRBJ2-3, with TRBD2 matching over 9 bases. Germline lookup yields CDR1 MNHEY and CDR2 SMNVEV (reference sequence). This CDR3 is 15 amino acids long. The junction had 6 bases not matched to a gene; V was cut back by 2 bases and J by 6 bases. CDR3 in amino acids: CASSLAAGGSDTQYF. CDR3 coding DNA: TGTGCCAGCAGTTTAGCCGCGGGGGGGAGCGATACGCAGTATTTT.

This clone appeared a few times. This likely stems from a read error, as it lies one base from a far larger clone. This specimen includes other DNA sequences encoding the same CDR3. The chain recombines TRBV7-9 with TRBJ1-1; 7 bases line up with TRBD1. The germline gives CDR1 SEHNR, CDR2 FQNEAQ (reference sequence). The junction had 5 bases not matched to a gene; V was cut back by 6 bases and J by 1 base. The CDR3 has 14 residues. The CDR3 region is CASREGARNTEAFF. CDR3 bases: TGTGCCAGCAGGGAGGGGGCTAGGAACACTGAAGCTTTCTTT. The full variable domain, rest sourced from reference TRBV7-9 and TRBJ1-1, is DTGVSQNPRHKITKRGQNVTFRCDPISEHNRLYWYRQTLGQGPEFLTYFQNEAQLEKSRLLSDRFSAERPKGSFSTLEIQRTEQGDSAMYLCASREGARNTEAFFGQGTRLTVV.

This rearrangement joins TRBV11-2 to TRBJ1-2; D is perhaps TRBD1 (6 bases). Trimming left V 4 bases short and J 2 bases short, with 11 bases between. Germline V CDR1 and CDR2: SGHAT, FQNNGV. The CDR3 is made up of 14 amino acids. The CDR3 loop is CASSSSTGNYGYTF. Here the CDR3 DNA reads TGTGCCAGCAGCTCATCGACAGGAAACTATGGCTACACCTTC. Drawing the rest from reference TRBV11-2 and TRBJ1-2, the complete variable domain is EAGVAQSPRYKIIEKRQSVAFWCNPISGHATLYWYQQILGQGPKLLIQFQNNGVVDDSQLPKDRFSAERLKGVDSTLKIQPAKLEDSAVYLCASSSSTGNYGYTFGSGTRLTVV.

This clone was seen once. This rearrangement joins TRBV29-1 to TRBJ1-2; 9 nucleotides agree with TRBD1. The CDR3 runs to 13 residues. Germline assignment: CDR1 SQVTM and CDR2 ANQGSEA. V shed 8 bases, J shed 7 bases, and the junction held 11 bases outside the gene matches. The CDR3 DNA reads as TGCAGCATGCTGGACAGGGGAGACGGTGGCTACACCTTC. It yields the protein CSMLDRGDGGYTF. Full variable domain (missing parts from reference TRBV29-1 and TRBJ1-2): SAVISQKPSRDICQRGTSLTIQCQVDSQVTMMFWYRQQPGQSLTLIATANQGSEATYESGFVIDKFPISRPNLTFSTLTVSNMSPEDSSIYLCSMLDRGDGGYTFGSGTRLTVV.

The CDR3 spells CASSPGTGFPDTQYF. Written as DNA, the CDR3 is TGTGCCAGCAGCCCAGGGACAGGGTTCCCAGATACGCAGTATTTT. This chain joins TRBV9 and TRBJ2-3, with 9 bases fitting TRBD1. CDR3 length equals 15 residues. Germline V gene sequence: CDR1 SGDLS, CDR2 YYNGEE. The V gene end was trimmed by 4 bases and the J gene end by 4 bases; junction bases not matched to a gene: 7.

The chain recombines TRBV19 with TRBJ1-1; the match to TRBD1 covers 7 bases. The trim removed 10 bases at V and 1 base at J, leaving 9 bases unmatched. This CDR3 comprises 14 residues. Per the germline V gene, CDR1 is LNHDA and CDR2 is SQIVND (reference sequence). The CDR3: CATSTGVGNTEAFF. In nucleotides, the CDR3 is TGTGCCACCAGCACAGGGGTGGGGAACACTGAAGCTTTCTTT. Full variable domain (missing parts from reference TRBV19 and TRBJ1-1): DGGITQSPKYLFRKEGQNVTLSCEQNLNHDAMYWYRQDPGQGLRLIYYSQIVNDFQKGDIAEGYSVSREKKESFPLTVTSAQKNPTAFYLCATSTGVGNTEAFFGQGTRLTVV.

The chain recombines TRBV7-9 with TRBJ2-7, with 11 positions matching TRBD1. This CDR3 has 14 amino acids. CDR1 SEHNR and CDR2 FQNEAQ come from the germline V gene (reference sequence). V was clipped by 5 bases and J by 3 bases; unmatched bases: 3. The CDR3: CASSEGQGGYEQYV. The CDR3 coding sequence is TGTGCCAGCAGCGAGGGACAGGGGGGCTACGAGCAGTACGTC.

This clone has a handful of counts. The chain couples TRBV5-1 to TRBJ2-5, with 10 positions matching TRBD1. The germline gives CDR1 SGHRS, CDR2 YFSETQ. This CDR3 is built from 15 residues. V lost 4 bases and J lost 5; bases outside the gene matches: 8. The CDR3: CASSTWTGGLETQYF. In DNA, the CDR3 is TGCGCCAGCAGCACATGGACAGGGGGATTGGAGACCCAGTACTTC.

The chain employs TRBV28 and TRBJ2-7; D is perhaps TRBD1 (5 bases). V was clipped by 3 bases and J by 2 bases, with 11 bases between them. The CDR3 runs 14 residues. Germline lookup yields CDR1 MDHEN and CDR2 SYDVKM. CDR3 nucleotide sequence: TGTGCCAGCAGTTTTGGGGCAGGTCCCTACGAGCAGTACGTC. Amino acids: CASSFGAGPYEQYV.

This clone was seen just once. CDR3 DNA sequence: TGTGCCAGCAGTGGTAGCGACGACACCGGGGAGCTGTTTTTT. Encoded protein: CASSGSDDTGELFF. The V call is TRBV6-4, the J call TRBJ2-2; tentative D call: TRBD2 (5 bases). The CDR3 has 14 residues. V was clipped by 4 bases and J by 3 bases, with 9 bases between them. In germline, CDR1 is MRHNA, CDR2 SNTAGT.

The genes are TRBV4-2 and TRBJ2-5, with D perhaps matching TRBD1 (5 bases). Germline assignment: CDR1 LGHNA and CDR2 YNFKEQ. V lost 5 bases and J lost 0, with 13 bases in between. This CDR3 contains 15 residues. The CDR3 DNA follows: TGTGCCAGCAGCTTGTGGGGCTCGTACCAAGAGACCCAGTACTTC. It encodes CASSLWGSYQETQYF.

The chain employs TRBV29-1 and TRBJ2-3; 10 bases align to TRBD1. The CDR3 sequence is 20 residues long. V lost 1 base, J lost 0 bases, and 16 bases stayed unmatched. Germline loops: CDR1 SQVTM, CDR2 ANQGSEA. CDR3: CSVEGGETGGPWASTDTQYF. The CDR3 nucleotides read TGCAGCGTTGAAGGGGGGGAGACAGGGGGCCCCTGGGCTAGCACAGATACGCAGTATTTT.

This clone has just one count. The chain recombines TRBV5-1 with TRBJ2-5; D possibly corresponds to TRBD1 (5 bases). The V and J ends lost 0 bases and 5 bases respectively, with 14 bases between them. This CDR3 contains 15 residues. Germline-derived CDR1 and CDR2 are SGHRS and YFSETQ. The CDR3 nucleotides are TGCGCCAGCAGCTTGGACCCAGGGCAAGGGGAGACCCAGTACTTC. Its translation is CASSLDPGQGETQYF.

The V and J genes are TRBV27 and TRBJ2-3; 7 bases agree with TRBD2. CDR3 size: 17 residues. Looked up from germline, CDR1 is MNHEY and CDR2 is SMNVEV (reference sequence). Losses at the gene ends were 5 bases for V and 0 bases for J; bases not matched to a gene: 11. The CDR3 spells CASSPRTRIVSTDTQYF. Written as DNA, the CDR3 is TGTGCCAGCAGTCCCAGGACTAGAATCGTTAGCACAGATACGCAGTATTTT.

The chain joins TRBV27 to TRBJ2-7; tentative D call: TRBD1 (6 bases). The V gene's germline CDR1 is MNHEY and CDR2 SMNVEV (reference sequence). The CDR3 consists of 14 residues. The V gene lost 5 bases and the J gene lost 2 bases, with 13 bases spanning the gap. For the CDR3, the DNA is TGTGCCAGCAGTCCGACAGGTTCAACCTACGAGCAGTACGTC. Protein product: CASSPTGSTYEQYV.

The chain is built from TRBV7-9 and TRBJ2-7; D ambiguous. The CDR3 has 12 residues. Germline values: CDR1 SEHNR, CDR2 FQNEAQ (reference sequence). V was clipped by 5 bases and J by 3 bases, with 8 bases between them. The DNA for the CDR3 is TGTGCCAGCAGCCCCCTCGGCTACGAGCAGTACTTC. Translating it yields CASSPLGYEQYF.

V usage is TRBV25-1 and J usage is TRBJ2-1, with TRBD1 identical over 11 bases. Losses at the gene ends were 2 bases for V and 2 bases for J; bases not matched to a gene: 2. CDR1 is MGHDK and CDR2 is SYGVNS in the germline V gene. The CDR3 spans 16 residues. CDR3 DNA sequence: TGTGCCAGCAGTGAACCGGGACAGGGGGCCTACAATGAGCAGTTCTTC. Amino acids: CASSEPGQGAYNEQFF.

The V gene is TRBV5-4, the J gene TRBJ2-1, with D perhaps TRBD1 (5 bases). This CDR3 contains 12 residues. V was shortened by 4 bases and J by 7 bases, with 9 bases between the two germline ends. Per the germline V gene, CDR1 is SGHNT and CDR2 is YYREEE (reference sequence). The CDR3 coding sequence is TGTGCCAGCAGCGGTGACAGTAATGAGCAGTTCTTC. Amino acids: CASSGDSNEQFF.

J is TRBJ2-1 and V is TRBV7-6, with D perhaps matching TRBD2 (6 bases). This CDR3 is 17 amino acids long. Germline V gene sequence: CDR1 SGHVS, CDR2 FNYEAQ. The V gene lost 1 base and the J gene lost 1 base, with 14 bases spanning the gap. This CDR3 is CASSLEEGTWSYNEQFF. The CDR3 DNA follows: TGTGCCAGCAGCTTAGAGGAGGGGACTTGGTCCTACAATGAGCAGTTCTTC.

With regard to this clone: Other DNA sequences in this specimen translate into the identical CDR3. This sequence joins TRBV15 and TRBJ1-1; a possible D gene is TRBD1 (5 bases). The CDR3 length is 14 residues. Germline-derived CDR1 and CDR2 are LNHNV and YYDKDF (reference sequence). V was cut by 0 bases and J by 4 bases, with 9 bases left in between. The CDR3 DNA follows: TGTGCCACCAGCAGAGATCTCAGGGTCACTGAAGCTTTCTTT. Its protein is CATSRDLRVTEAFF.

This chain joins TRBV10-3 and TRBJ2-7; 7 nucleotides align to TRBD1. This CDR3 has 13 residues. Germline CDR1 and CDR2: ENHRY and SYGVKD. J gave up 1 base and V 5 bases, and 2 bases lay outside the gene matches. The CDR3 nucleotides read TGTGCCATCAGTCTGGACAGGTCCTACGAGCAGTACGTC. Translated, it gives CAISLDRSYEQYV.

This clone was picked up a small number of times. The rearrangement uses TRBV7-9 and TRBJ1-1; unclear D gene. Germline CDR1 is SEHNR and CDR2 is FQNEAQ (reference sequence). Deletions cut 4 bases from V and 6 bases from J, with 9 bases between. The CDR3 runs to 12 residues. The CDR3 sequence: CASSSLGSEAFF. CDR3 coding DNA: TGTGCCAGCAGCTCACTCGGGTCTGAAGCTTTCTTT.

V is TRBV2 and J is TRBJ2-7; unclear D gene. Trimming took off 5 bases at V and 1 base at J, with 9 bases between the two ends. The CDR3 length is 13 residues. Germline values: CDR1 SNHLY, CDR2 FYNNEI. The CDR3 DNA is TGTGCCAGCAGTCGTACAGAATCCTACGAGCAGTACGTC. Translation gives CASSRTESYEQYV.

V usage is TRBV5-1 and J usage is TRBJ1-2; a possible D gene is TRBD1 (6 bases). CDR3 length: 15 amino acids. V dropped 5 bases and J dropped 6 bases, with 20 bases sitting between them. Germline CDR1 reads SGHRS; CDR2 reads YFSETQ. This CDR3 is CASSLNRAEVDGYTF. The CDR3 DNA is TGCGCCAGCAGTCTAAACAGGGCAGAGGTTGATGGCTACACCTTC.

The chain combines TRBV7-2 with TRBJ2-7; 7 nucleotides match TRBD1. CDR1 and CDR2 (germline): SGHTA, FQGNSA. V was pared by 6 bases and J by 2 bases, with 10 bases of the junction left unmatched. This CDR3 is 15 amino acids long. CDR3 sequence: CASSDPGQATYEQYF. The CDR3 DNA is TGTGCCAGCAGTGACCCCGGACAGGCTACCTACGAGCAGTACTTC.